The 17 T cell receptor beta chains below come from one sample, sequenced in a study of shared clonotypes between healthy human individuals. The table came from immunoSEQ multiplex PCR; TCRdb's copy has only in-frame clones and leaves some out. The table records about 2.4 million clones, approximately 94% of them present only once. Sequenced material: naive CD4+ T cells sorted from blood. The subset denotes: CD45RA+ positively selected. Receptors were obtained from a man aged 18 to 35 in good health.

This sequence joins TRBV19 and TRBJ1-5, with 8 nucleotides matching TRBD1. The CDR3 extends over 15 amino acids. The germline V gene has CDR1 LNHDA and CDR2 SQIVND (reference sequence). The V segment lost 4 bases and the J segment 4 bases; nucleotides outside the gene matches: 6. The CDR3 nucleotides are TGTGCCAGTAGTAGCCTGGGACAGGTGAATCAGCCCCAGCATTTT. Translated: CASSSLGQVNQPQHF.

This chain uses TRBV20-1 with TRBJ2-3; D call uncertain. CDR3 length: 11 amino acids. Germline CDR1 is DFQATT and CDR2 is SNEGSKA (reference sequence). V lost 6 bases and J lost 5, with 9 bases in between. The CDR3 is CSASSVDTQYF. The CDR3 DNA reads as TGCAGTGCGTCAAGTGTAGATACGCAGTATTTT.

The CDR3 DNA reads TGTGCCAGCAGCCTTGGACAGTTTAGCACAGATACGCAGTATTTT. Its translation: CASSLGQFSTDTQYF. V is TRBV5-6 and J is TRBJ2-3; a weak D match, TRBD1 (6 bases). Germline values: CDR1 SGHDT, CDR2 YYEEEE. CDR3 length equals 15 residues. Trimming took 4 bases from V and 0 from J, leaving 12 bases between them.

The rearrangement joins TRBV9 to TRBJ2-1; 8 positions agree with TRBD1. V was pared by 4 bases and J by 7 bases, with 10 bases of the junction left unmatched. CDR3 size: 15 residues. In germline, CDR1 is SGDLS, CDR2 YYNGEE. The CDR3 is CASSFQGAQTNEQFF. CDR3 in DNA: TGTGCCAGCAGCTTCCAGGGGGCGCAGACGAATGAGCAGTTCTTC. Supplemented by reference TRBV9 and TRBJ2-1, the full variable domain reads DSGVTQTPKHLITATGQRVTLRCSPRSGDLSVYWYQQSLDQGLQFLIQYYNGEERAKGNILERFSAQQFPDLHSELNLSSLELGDSALYFCASSFQGAQTNEQFFGPGTRLTVL.

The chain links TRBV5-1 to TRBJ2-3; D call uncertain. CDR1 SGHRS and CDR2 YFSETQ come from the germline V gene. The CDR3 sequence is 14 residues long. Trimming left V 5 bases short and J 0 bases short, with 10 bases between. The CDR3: CASRQDPSTDTQYF. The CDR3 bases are TGCGCCAGCAGACAAGACCCTAGCACAGATACGCAGTATTTT.

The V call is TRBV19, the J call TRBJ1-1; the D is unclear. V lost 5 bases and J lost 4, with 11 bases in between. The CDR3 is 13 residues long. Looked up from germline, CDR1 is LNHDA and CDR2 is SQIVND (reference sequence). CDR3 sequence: CASSSDGLTEAFF. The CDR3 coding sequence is TGTGCCAGTAGTTCCGACGGTCTCACTGAAGCTTTCTTT.

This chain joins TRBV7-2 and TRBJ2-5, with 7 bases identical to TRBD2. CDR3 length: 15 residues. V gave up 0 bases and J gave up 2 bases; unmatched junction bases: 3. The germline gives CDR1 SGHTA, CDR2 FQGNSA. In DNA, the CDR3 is TGTGCCAGCAGCTTAGCGGGGGGGAAACAAGAGACCCAGTACTTC. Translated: CASSLAGGKQETQYF.

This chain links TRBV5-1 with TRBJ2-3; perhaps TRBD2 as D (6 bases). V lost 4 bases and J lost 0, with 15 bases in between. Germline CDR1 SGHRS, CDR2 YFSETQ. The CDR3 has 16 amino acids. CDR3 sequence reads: CASSPGAGWSTDTQYF. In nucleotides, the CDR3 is TGCGCCAGCAGCCCCGGGGCGGGGTGGAGCACAGATACGCAGTATTTT.

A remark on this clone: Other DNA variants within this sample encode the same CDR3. CDR3 loop: CASSLGSSYEQYF. The DNA for the CDR3 is TGTGCCAGCAGCTTGGGGTCCTCCTACGAGCAGTACTTC. The chain employs TRBV5-4 and TRBJ2-7; D not certain. This CDR3 has 13 amino acids. V gave up 0 bases and J gave up 0 bases, with 4 bases separating them. Germline V gives CDR1 SGHNT, CDR2 YYREEE (reference sequence).

The DNA for the CDR3 is TGTGCCAGCAGTGAAGCCGGGGAGAGCGCGGTTTCACCCCTCCACTTT. It translates to CASSEAGESAVSPLHF. The chain combines TRBV6-1 with TRBJ1-6, with D unclear. This CDR3 region has 16 residues. The germline V gene encodes CDR1 MNHNS and CDR2 SASEGT. V lost 0 bases to trimming and J lost 9 bases, with 15 bases between them.

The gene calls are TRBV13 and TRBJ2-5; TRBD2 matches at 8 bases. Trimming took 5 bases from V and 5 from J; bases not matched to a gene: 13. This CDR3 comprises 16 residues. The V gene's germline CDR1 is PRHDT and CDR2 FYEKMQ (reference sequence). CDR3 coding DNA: TGTGCCAGCAGCCGCTCCACGGGGGGGCCGCGGGAGACCCAGTACTTC. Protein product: CASSRSTGGPRETQYF.

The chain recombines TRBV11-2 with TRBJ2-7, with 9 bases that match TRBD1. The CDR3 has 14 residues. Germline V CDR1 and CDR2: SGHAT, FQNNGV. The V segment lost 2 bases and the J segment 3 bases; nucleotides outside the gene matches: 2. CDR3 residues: CASSLSGQGYEQYF. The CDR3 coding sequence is TGTGCCAGCAGCTTATCGGGACAGGGCTACGAGCAGTACTTC.

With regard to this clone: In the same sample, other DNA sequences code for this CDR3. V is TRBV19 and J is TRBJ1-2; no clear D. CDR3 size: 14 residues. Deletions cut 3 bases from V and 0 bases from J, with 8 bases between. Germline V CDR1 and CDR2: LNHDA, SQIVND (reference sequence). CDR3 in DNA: TGTGCCAGTAGTATCGGTTCTGCTAACTATGGCTACACCTTC. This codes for CASSIGSANYGYTF. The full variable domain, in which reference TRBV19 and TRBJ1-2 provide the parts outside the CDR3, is DGGITQSPKYLFRKEGQNVTLSCEQNLNHDAMYWYRQDPGQGLRLIYYSQIVNDFQKGDIAEGYSVSREKKESFPLTVTSAQKNPTAFYLCASSIGSANYGYTFGSGTRLTVV.

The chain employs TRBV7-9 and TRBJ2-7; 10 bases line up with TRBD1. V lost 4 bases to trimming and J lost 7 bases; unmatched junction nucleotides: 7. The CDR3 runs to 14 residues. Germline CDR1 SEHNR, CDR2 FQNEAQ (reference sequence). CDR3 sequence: CASSSSGTGVEQYF. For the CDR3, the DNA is TGTGCCAGCAGCTCTTCCGGGACAGGGGTTGAGCAGTACTTC.

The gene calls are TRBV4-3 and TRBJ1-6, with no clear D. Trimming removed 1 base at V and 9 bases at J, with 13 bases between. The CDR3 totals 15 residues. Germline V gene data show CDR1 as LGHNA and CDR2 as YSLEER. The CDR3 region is CASSQASGVISPLHF. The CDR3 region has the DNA TGCGCCAGCAGCCAAGCGTCAGGTGTTATTTCACCCCTCCACTTT.

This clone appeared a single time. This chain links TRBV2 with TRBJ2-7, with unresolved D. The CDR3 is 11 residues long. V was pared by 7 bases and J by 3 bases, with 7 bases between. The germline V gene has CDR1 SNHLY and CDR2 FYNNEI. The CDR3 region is CASTLNYEQYF. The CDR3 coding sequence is TGTGCCAGCACCCTGAACTACGAGCAGTACTTC.

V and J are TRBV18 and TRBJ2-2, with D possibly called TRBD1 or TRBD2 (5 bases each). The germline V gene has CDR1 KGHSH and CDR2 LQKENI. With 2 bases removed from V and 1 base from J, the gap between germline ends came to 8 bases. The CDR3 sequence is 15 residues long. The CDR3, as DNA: TGTGCCAGCTCACCAATTGGGGGGAACACCGGGGAGCTGTTTTTT. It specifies CASSPIGGNTGELFF.